Included here is one T cell receptor beta chain sequence, with context. No cognate antigen has been identified for it. The junction departs from germline at one end; a sequencing error may be responsible. CDR1 and CDR2 were assigned from the germline V gene as SGHVS and FQNEAQ. There are 17 amino acids in the CDR3, from cysteine to phenylalanine inclusive. CDR3 DNA only is kept here, 51 bases in frame from base 1. This entry is derived from a study of OX40 agonist ivuxolimab in advanced cancers. With respect to the entire study: Ivuxolimab was a fully human IgG2 agonistic monoclonal antibody targeting the costimulatory receptor OX40 (CD134). Of the 50 to 55 patients in dose escalation, 19 had hepatocellular carcinoma, approximately 15 had melanoma, 9 had renal cell carcinoma and 9 had head and neck cancer. Patients were allowed to have had prior anti-PD-1, anti-PD-L1 or anti-CTLA-4 therapy, and roughly 40% of the dose-escalation patients had previously received checkpoint inhibitors. Intravenous ivuxolimab was administered to patients every 2 weeks at six dose levels: 0.01, 0.1, 0.3, 1.5, 3 and 10 mg/kg. The paper reports the monotherapy dose-escalation portion (N of about 50 patients) of the phase I ivuxolimab trial. In the dose-escalation cohort, 65% to 90% of patients were male, and the mean age was around 60 years, with a range of roughly 20 to 79. Three dose-escalation patients achieved partial responses, one with hepatocellular carcinoma and two with cutaneous melanoma. The purpose of peripheral TCRbeta sequencing was to test whether ivuxolimab changed TCR sequence diversity and led to clonal T-cell expansion. On the study overall, not on this receptor specifically: In partial responders in the 0.1-3.0 mg/kg groups, normalized peripheral clonal expansion was found to be among the lowest, especially among CD8+ T cells. Low levels of normalized T-cell clonal expansion were also seen in some patients who did not respond. On average, CD8+ T cells showed more expanded clones than CD4+ T cells after ivuxolimab. The antigen specificity of the peripheral T cells that underwent clonal expansion was not determined. At doses from 0.1 to 3.0 mg/kg, clonal expansion was seen in both CD4+ and CD8+ blood T cells between baseline and week 6.

For sequencing of the TCRbeta CDR3 region, genomic DNA was extracted from the sorted cells. The immunoSEQ Assay was used for sequencing of TCRbeta CDR3 regions. TCRdb's version of the immuneACCESS table is confined to in-frame rearrangements and falls short of the full clone set. An unresolved V gene accounts for under half of the shortfall where checked; the remainder is of unknown origin. This sample comprises about 78,000 clones, 87% of them detected only once. Just under 0.25% of the sample is held by the ten biggest clonotypes. Patients with autoimmune disease history or receiving systemic immunosuppression were excluded from the trial. Peripheral blood for TCR sequencing was collected from all dose cohorts at baseline, on cycle 4 day 1, and on cycle 7 day 1. Samples were obtained from an open-label, multicenter, first-in-human phase I dose-escalation trial of ivuxolimab. Adults with locally advanced or metastatic melanoma, renal cell carcinoma, hepatocellular carcinoma or head and neck squamous cell carcinoma were enrolled in the trial. Before TCR sequencing, CD4+ and CD8+ T cells were separately sorted from peripheral blood.

This TCR was sampled from an adult with an advanced solid tumor such as melanoma, head and neck, liver or kidney cancer. Source: CD4+ or CD8+ T cells sorted from blood, taken in a trial of the OX40 agonist ivuxolimab. The sequence is built from TRBV7-8 and TRBJ1-2; the D gene cannot be named for sure. The DNA is as follows: TGTGCCAGCAGCTTAGACTCGACCGACATCACCACTATTGATAGAGCCTTC. It specifies CASSLDSTDITTIDRAF.